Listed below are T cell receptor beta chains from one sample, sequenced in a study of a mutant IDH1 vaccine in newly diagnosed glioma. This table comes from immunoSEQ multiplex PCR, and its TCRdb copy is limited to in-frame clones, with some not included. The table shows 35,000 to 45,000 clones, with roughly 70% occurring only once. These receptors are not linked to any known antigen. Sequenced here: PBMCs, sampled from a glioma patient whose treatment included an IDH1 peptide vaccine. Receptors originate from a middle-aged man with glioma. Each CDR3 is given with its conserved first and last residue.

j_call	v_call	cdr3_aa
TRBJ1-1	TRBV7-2	CASSLSAGPEAFF
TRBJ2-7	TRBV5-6	CASSRLGDRGPVYEQYF
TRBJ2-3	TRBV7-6	CASSSDRSTDTQYF
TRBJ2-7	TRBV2	CASREMDRAGIYSYEQYF
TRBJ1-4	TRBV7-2	CASSLAPLQDRVGREKLFF
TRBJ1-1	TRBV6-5	CASSYTRDTSNTEAFF
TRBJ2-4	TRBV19	CASSITGRGNIQYF
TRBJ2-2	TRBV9	CASSVESASGNTGELFF
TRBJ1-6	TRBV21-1	CASEAERVRSLHF
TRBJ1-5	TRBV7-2	CASSSRGGSNQPQHF
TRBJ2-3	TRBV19	CASRTDEAGASTDTQYF
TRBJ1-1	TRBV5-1	CASSLAGQGEAFF
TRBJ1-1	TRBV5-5	CASSLTDTEAFF
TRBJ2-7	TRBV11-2	CASSLRQAYEQYF
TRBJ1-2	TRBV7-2	CASSPQVSGGYTF
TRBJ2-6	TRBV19	CASSIRGSSYSGANVLTF
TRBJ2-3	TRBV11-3	CASSLGPGLAGGPPDTQYF
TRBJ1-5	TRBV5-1	CASSPGTGDFQPQHF
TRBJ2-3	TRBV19	CASSTLLTVGSADTQYF
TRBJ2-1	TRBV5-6	CASTSYNEQFF
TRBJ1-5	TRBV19	CASSFRIGDQPQHF
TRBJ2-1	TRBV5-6	CASSGTSGPTEQFF
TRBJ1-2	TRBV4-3	CASSQGVRTFIGYTF
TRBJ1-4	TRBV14	CASSQGPITQGKLFF
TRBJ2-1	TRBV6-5	CASSYRGHPVWEQFF
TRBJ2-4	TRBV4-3	CASSQEAGTGGIQYF